These 8 T cell receptor beta chains originate from one sample sequenced in a study of CD8 T cells in ankylosing spondylitis. TCRdb re-called the 5' RACE reads through MiXCR, storing one row per CDR3 protein. The table has approximately 38,000 distinct CDR3 sequences, around 2.9% seen once. Input material: blood, either unsorted or a sorted T cell fraction (not recorded which). Receptor source: a male donor with ankylosing spondylitis or in good health (not recorded which).

This clonotype was seen repeatedly, ten times or more. The J gene is TRBJ2-1, the V gene TRBV9; D is possibly TRBD2 (5 bases). Germline V gives CDR1 SGDLS, CDR2 YYNGEE. This CDR3 region has 18 residues. Trimming cost V 1 base and J 0 bases, with 17 bases left between them. The DNA for the CDR3 is TGTGCCAGCAGCGTAAGCATTGGAGGCCAAAGCTCCTACAATGAGCAGTTCTTC. Translating it yields CASSVSIGGQSSYNEQFF.

This clonotype has at least ten counts. This rearrangement joins TRBV9 to TRBJ2-3; either TRBD1 or TRBD2 may supply D (5 bases each). The CDR3 is 15 amino acids. The V end was cut by 0 bases, the J end by 0 bases, with 8 bases between. Germline CDR1 reads SGDLS; CDR2 reads YYNGEE. The CDR3 here is CASSVGGSSTDTQYF. The CDR3 DNA follows: TGTGCCAGCAGCGTAGGGGGGTCTAGCACAGATACGCAGTATTTT.

There are many counts of this clonotype. The CDR3 region is CASSAGEGGPIYEQYF. Written as DNA, the CDR3 is TGTGCCAGCAGCGCGGGGGAAGGGGGGCCAATTTACGAGCAGTACTTC. The J gene is TRBJ2-7, the V gene TRBV9, with D tentatively TRBD1 or TRBD2 (6 bases each). The CDR3 has 16 amino acids. The germline V and J ends were trimmed by 3 bases and 4 bases, with 20 bases remaining between them. CDR1 is SGDLS and CDR2 is YYNGEE in the germline V gene.

This clonotype was counted many times. The chain is built from TRBV9 and TRBJ2-2; a weak D match, TRBD1 (5 bases). Germline V lookup: CDR1 SGDLS, CDR2 YYNGEE. The V end lost 7 bases, the J end lost 7 bases, and 20 bases lay between the germline ends. This CDR3 contains 15 residues. Here the CDR3 DNA reads TGTGCCAGCTCCAAGGGGCAGATGATTGGCGGGGAGCTGTTTTTT. Translation: CASSKGQMIGGELFF.

This clonotype has ten or more counts. This chain links TRBV9 with TRBJ2-6; D might be TRBD1 or TRBD2, each matching 6 bases. Germline V gene sequence: CDR1 SGDLS, CDR2 YYNGEE. The CDR3 covers 17 residues. Deletions cut 0 bases from V and 4 bases from J, with 14 bases between. The chain's CDR3 is CASSVVPGGNGANVLTF. The CDR3 DNA is TGTGCCAGCAGCGTAGTACCCGGGGGCAACGGGGCCAACGTCCTGACTTTC.

In this sample, this clonotype turned up many times. J is TRBJ2-5 and V is TRBV9, with unresolved D. The V gene's germline CDR1 is SGDLS and CDR2 YYNGEE. The V and J ends lost 0 bases and 5 bases respectively, with 8 bases between them. The length of the CDR3 is 13 residues. The CDR3 reads CASSVAGKETQYF. The CDR3 coding sequence is TGTGCCAGCAGCGTAGCTGGGAAGGAGACCCAGTACTTC.

This clonotype has a count of ten or more. V usage is TRBV9 and J usage is TRBJ1-6, with D uncertain. V lost 4 bases to trimming and J lost 11 bases, with 16 bases between them. Germline CDR1 and CDR2: SGDLS and YYNGEE. The CDR3 covers 14 residues. The CDR3: CASSPSVSTPPLHF. The CDR3 DNA reads TGTGCCAGCAGCCCCTCAGTGAGTACGCCACCCCTCCACTTT. Looking up the rest from reference TRBV9 and TRBJ1-6 gives the full variable domain: DSGVTQTPKHLITATGQRVTLRCSPRSGDLSVYWYQQSLDQGLQFLIQYYNGEERAKGNILERFSAQQFPDLHSELNLSSLELGDSALYFCASSPSVSTPPLHFGNGTRLTVT.

The sample holds many counts of this clonotype. The CDR3 loop reads CASSDAQGSYQETQYF. The CDR3 bases are TGTGCCAGCAGCGATGCCCAGGGGTCCTACCAAGAGACCCAGTACTTC. The gene calls are TRBV9 and TRBJ2-5; possibly TRBD1 for D (6 bases). V was clipped by 3 bases and J by 0 bases, with 15 bases between them. The CDR3 is 16 amino acids. Germline V lookup: CDR1 SGDLS, CDR2 YYNGEE.